What follows describes a single T cell receptor (beta chain). The antigen remains unidentified. Under the authors' procedure: Filtering differed, since immunoSEQ gave only junction sequences and no quality scores. Only in-frame clones appear in the TCRdb table, and some are missing; sequencing was by immunoSEQ multiplex PCR. V and J calls and clone size are those listed in that table; D and trimming were worked out from the DNA. The repertoire includes roughly 590,000 clones, roughly 95% of them detected once, and 0.09% to 0.13% sits in the top ten. The sample originates from a study of shared clonotypes between healthy human individuals. Study at large: Each donor's CD4 naive and CD4 memory cells filled three plates apiece, CD8 naive two, and CD8 memory one. General study points: Rarefaction demonstrated incomplete sorted-subset sequencing despite large depth. Among donors, the sharing of clonotypes was expected to be influenced by sequencing depth.

Germline V gives CDR1 MGHRA, CDR2 YSYEKL. The CDR3 sequence is 15 residues long. The V and J ends lost 0 bases and 3 bases respectively, with 9 bases between them. The naive CD8 fraction comprised CD45RO-negative cells positively selected for CCR7 and excluded terminally differentiated effector memory CD45RA+ cells. Specimen: naive CD8+ T cells sorted from blood. This sequence was found in a woman in her 30s in good health. The gene calls are TRBV4-1 and TRBJ2-1, with D possibly matching TRBD2 (5 bases). The CDR3 reads CASSQETSGYNEQFF. In nucleotides, the CDR3 is TGCGCCAGCAGCCAAGAAACCAGCGGCTACAATGAGCAGTTCTTC.